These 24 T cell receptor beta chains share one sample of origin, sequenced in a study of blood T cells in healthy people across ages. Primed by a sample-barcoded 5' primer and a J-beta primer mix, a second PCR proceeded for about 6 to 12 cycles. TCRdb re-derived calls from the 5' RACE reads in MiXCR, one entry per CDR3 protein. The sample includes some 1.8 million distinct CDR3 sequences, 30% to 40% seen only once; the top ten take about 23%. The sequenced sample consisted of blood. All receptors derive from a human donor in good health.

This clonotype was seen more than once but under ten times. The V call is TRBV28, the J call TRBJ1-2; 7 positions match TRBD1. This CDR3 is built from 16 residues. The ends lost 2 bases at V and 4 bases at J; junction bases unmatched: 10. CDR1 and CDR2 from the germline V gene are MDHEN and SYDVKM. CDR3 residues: CASSLKRDSRIYGYTF. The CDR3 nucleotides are TGTGCCAGCAGTTTAAAGCGGGACAGCCGCATCTATGGCTACACCTTC.

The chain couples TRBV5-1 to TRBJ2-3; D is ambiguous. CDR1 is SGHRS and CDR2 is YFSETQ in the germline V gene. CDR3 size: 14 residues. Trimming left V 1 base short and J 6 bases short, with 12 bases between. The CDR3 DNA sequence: TGCGCCAGCAGCTTGAACTCGGGTGTCGATACGCAGTATTTT. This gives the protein CASSLNSGVDTQYF.

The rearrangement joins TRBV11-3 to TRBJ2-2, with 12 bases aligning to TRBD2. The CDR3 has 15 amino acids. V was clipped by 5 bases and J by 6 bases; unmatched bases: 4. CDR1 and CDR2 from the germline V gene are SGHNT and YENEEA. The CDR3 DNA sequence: TGTGCCAGCAGCCCGCGGACTAGCGGGGCCGGGGAGCTGTTTTTT. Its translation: CASSPRTSGAGELFF.

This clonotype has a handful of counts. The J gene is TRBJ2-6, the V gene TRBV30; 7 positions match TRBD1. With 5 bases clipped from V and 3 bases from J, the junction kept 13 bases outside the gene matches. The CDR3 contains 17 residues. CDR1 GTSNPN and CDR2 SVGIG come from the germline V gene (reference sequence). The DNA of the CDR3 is TGTGCCTGGGGGACCGGGACAGTGTTACTTGGGGCCAACGTCCTGACTTTC. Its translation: CAWGTGTVLLGANVLTF.

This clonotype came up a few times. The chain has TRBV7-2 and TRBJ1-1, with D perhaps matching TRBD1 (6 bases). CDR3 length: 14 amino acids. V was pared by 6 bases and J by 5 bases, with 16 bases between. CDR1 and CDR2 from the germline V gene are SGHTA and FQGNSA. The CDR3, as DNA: TGTGCCAGCAGGAACGGTAGGGGGGGAACTGAAGCTTTCTTT. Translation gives CASRNGRGGTEAFF.

CDR3 in amino acids: CSARGSASFYNEQFF. CDR3 coding DNA: TGCAGTGCTAGAGGTAGCGCGAGCTTCTACAATGAGCAGTTCTTC. The chain links TRBV20-1 to TRBJ2-1; TRBD2 might be the D (5 bases). V was trimmed by 1 base and J by 3 bases, leaving 13 bases between them. This CDR3 comprises 15 residues. CDR1 and CDR2 from the germline V gene are DFQATT and SNEGSKA (reference sequence).

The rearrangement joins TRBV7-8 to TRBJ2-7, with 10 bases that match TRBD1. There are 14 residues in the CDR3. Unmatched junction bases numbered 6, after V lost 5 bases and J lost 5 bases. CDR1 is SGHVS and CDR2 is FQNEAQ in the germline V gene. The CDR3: CASSLWTGGNEQYF. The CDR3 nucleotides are TGTGCCAGCAGCCTCTGGACAGGGGGGAACGAGCAGTACTTC.

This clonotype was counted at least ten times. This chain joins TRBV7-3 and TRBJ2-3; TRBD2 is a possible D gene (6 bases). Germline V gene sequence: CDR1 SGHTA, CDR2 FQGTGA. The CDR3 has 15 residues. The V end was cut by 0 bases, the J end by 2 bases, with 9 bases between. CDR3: CASSLTGGPTDTQYF. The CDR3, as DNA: TGTGCCAGCAGCTTAACGGGGGGACCCACAGATACGCAGTATTTT.

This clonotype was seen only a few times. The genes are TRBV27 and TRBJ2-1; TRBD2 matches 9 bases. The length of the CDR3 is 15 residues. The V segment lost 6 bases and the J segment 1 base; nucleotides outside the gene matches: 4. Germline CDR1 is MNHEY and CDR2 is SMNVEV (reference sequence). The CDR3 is CASSAGGVSYNEQFF. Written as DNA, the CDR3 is TGTGCCAGCAGCGCGGGGGGGGTGTCCTACAATGAGCAGTTCTTC.

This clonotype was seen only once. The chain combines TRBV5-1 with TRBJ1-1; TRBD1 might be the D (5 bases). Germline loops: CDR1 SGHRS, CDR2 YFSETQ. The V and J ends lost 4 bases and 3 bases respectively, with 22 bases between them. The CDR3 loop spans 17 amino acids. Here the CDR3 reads CASSPLGMGRSDTEAFF. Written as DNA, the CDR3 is TGCGCCAGCAGCCCGTTGGGGATGGGACGATCGGACACTGAAGCTTTCTTT. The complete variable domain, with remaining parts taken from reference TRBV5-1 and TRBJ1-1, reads KAGVTQTPRYLIKTRGQQVTLSCSPISGHRSVSWYQQTPGQGLQFLFEYFSETQRNKGNFPGRFSGRQFSNSRSEMNVSTLELGDSALYLCASSPLGMGRSDTEAFFGQGTRLTVV.

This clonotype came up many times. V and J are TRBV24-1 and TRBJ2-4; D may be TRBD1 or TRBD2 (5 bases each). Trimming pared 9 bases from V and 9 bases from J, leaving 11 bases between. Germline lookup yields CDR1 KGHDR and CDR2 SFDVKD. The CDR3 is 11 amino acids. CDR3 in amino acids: CATGARGIQYF. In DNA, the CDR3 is TGTGCCACCGGGGCGAGGGGCATTCAGTACTTC.

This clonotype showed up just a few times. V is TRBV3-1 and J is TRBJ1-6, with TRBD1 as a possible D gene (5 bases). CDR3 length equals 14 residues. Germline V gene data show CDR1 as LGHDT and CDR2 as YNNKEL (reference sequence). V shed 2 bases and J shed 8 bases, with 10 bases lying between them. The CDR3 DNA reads TGTGCCAGCAGCCAAAGGGGTATGGATTCACCCCTCCACTTT. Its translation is CASSQRGMDSPLHF.

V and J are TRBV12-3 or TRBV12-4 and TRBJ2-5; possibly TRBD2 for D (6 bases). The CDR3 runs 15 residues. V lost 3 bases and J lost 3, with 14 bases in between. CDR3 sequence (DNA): TGTGCCAGCAGTTTTTACCGGGCGGGAAAAGAGACCCAGTACTTC. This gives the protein CASSFYRAGKETQYF.

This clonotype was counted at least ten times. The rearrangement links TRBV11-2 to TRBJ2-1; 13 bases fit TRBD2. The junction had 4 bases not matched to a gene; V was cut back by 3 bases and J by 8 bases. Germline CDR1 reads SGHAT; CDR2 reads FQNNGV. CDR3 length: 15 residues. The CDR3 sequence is CASSFTSGGAYEQFF. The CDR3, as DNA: TGTGCCAGCAGCTTTACTAGCGGGGGGGCATATGAGCAGTTCTTC.

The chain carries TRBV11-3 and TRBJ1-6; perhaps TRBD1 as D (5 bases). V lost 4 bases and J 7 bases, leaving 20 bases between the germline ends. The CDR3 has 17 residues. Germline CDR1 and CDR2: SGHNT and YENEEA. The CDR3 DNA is TGTGCCAGCAGCTCTTGGTTAATTCAGGGTGGGAATTCACCCCTCCACTTT. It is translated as CASSSWLIQGGNSPLHF.

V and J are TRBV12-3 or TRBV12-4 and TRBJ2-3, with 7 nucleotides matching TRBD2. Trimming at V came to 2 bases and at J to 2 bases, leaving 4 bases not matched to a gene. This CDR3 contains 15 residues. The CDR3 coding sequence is TGTGCCAGCAGTTTACTAGCGGCCCTCACAGATACGCAGTATTTT. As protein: CASSLLAALTDTQYF.

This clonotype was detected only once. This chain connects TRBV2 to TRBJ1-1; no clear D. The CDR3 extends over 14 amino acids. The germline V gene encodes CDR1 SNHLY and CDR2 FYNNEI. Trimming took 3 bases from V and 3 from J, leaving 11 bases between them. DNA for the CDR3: TGTGCCAGCAGTGATAAGACGAGGGACACTGAAGCTTTCTTT. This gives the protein CASSDKTRDTEAFF.

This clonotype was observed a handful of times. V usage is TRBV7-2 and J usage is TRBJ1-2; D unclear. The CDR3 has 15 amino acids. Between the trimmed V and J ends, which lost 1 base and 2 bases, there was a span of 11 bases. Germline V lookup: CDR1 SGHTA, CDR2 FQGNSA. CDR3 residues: CASSLGVGPNYGYTF. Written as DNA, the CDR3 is TGTGCCAGCAGCTTAGGAGTAGGGCCGAACTATGGCTACACCTTC.

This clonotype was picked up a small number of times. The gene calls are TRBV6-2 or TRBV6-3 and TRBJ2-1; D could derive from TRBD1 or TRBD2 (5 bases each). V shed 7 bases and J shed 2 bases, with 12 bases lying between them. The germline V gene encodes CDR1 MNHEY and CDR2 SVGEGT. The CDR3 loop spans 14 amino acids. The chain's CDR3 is CASTRDGAYNEQFF. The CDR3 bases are TGTGCCAGCACCCGGGACGGGGCCTACAATGAGCAGTTCTTC.

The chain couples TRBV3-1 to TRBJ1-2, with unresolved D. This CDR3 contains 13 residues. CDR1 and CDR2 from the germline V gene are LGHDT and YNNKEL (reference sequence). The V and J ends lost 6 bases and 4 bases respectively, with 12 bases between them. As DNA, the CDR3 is TGTGCCAGCAGTGCCGCGGGCCTCTATGGCTACACCTTC. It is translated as CASSAAGLYGYTF.

The CDR3 sequence is CASSLGGGETFF. Written as DNA, the CDR3 is TGTGCCAGCAGCTTAGGGGGGGGCGAAACTTTCTTT. The chain links TRBV7-9 to TRBJ1-1, with D perhaps matching TRBD1 (6 bases). CDR1 SEHNR and CDR2 FQNEAQ come from the germline V gene (reference sequence). The CDR3 runs to 12 residues. Trimming shortened V by 1 base and J by 12 bases, and 12 bases separated the two germline ends.

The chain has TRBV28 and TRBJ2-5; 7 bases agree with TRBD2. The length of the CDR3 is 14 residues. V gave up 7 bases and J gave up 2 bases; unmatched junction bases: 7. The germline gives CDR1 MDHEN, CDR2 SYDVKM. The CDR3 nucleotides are TGTGCCAGCACCCGAAATAGCGGGCAAGAGACCCAGTACTTC. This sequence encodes CASTRNSGQETQYF.

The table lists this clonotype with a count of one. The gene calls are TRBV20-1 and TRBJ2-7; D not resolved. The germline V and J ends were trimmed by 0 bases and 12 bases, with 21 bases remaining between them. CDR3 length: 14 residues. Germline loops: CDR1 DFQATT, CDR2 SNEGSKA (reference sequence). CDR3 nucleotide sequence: TGCAGTGCTAGAGATTTCGTGATACAAGAGACCATGTACTTC. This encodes CSARDFVIQETMYF.

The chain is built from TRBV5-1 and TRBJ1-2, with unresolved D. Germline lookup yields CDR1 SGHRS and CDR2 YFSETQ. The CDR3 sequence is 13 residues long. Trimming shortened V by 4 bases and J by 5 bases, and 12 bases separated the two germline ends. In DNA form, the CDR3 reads TGCGCCAGCAGCCTGGATTATGGGTATGGCTACACCTTC. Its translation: CASSLDYGYGYTF.